This is a list of T cell receptor beta chains from one sample in a study of PD-L1 blockade in urothelial cancer. Sequencing was performed with immunoSEQ multiplex PCR; in TCRdb, only in-frame clones are kept and a portion is missing. Here the sample spans some 42,000 clones, about four fifths being singletons. The sample in question was PBMCs, obtained around atezolizumab (anti-PD-L1) treatment. The receptors originated from a man between 65 and 79 years old with urothelial cancer. Both conserved end residues are part of each CDR3. The order of the fields is CDR3 DNA, CDR3 protein, clone size, D gene, J gene, V gene. A D gene is named only where the DNA matches it firmly. The listing skips clone size in some rows; elsewhere it reads once, few, many or a size class.

DNA: TGCAGCGTTTCCCCGGGGTCCTACGAGCAGTACTTC; CDR3: CSVSPGSYEQYF; size: once; D: NA; J: TRBJ2-7; V: TRBV29-1
DNA: TGTGCCAGCAGTTACGAATCGGGCTCTGGGGCCAACGTCCTGACTTTC; CDR3: CASSYESGSGANVLTF; size: NA; D: NA; J: TRBJ2-6; V: TRBV6-5
DNA: TGTGCCAGCACTCAGGGGACAGGGTACTACGAGCAGTACTTC; CDR3: CASTQGTGYYEQYF; size: NA; D: TRBD1; J: TRBJ2-7; V: TRBV7-9
DNA: TGTGCCAGCAGTTTAGGGGGGGGTGGCTATGGCTACACCTTC; CDR3: CASSLGGGGYGYTF; size: NA; D: NA; J: TRBJ1-2; V: TRBV28
DNA: TGTGCCAGCAGCCCTCGGGGGGGAGCTGGGGCCAACGTCCTGACTTTC; CDR3: CASSPRGGAGANVLTF; size: NA; D: TRBD2; J: TRBJ2-6; V: TRBV11-2
DNA: TGTGCCAGACAAAAAAACATTCAGTACTTC; CDR3: CARQKNIQYF; size: NA; D: NA; J: TRBJ2-4; V: TRBV6-5
DNA: TGTGCCAGCAGCTTGGGTGCGGGATATGGCTACACCTTC; CDR3: CASSLGAGYGYTF; size: NA; D: NA; J: TRBJ1-2; V: TRBV7-9
DNA: TGTGCCAGCAGTGTCGGACAGGTAGGCTACGAGCAGTACTTC; CDR3: CASSVGQVGYEQYF; size: NA; D: TRBD1; J: TRBJ2-7; V: TRBV6-1
DNA: TGTGCCAGCAGTTACGACGGGGATGAGCAGTACTTC; CDR3: CASSYDGDEQYF; size: NA; D: NA; J: TRBJ2-7; V: TRBV6-5
DNA: TGTGCCAGTAGTATGGGGTTAGCGGTAACCACCTACGAGCAGTACTTC; CDR3: CASSMGLAVTTYEQYF; size: NA; D: NA; J: TRBJ2-7; V: TRBV19
DNA: TGTGCCAGCAGTTTCTTATCGGACAGGAAAGGGACCCAGTACTTC; CDR3: CASSFLSDRKGTQYF; size: once; D: TRBD1; J: TRBJ2-5; V: TRBV28
DNA: TGTGCCAGCAGTTTGACAGGGATTGGGGCCAAAAACATTCAGTACTTC; CDR3: CASSLTGIGAKNIQYF; size: NA; D: TRBD1; J: TRBJ2-4; V: TRBV28
DNA: TGCGCCAGCAGCTTGGCCCGCGGGACAGCGGACTCCTACGAGCAGTACTTC; CDR3: CASSLARGTADSYEQYF; size: once; D: NA; J: TRBJ2-7; V: TRBV5-1